Each of the 15 T cell receptor beta chains below was sequenced from the same sample in a study of T cell repertoires in cytomegalovirus infection. These TCRs' antigens remain unknown. TCRdb processed the reads anew with MiXCR; each CDR3 protein has one entry. The repertoire consists of 360,000 or so distinct CDR3 sequences, with roughly 34% occurring once and the leading ten covering 13%. The material was cultured PBMCs, obtained from culture after CMV antigen stimulation. The source of these receptors is a human donor in good health (CMV status not recorded). Some clones in this sample may be carry-over from other donors' samples.

The rearrangement uses TRBV27 and TRBJ2-5; D possibly corresponds to TRBD1 (5 bases). Germline V gene data show CDR1 as MNHEY and CDR2 as SMNVEV (reference sequence). V was clipped by 3 bases and J by 2 bases, with 13 bases between them. This CDR3 comprises 15 residues. The CDR3 sequence: CASSFRRANQETQYF. The CDR3 DNA reads TGTGCCAGCAGTTTCCGCAGGGCCAATCAAGAGACCCAGTACTTC.

The chain has TRBV19 and TRBJ2-1; 10 bases line up with TRBD2. This CDR3 region has 14 residues. Germline trimming cut 7 bases from V and 9 bases from J; bases unmatched to any gene: 9. Germline CDR1 is LNHDA and CDR2 is SQIVND (reference sequence). The CDR3 loop reads CASKKREGLGEQFF. CDR3 nucleotides: TGTGCCAGTAAAAAGCGGGAGGGCCTAGGTGAGCAGTTCTTC. The full variable domain, with the rest looked up from reference TRBV19 and TRBJ2-1, is DGGITQSPKYLFRKEGQNVTLSCEQNLNHDAMYWYRQDPGQGLRLIYYSQIVNDFQKGDIAEGYSVSREKKESFPLTVTSAQKNPTAFYLCASKKREGLGEQFFGPGTRLTVL.

In its sample, this clonotype was seen a few times. The chain combines TRBV6-2 or TRBV6-3 with TRBJ1-6; D not resolved. The CDR3 runs to 18 residues. The V gene's germline CDR1 is MNHEY and CDR2 SVGEGT. Trimming shortened V by 5 bases and J by 7 bases, and 24 bases separated the two germline ends. The CDR3 coding sequence is TGTGCCAGCAGTCGCCCAATGAGACACGGCAGTAAAAATTCACCCCTCCACTTT. Its translation: CASSRPMRHGSKNSPLHF.

There are many counts of this clonotype. The rearrangement links TRBV19 to TRBJ2-1, with TRBD2 matching over 8 bases. Germline V gene lookup returns CDR1 LNHDA and CDR2 SQIVND (reference sequence). The length of the CDR3 is 16 residues. Trimming cost V 7 bases and J 9 bases; bases outside gene matches: 17. DNA for the CDR3: TGTGCCAGTACCCTATCGCGGGGGGCCCCCTCGGTTGAGCAGTTCTTC. Translation: CASTLSRGAPSVEQFF.

This clonotype appeared a few times. The gene calls are TRBV20-1 and TRBJ1-1; unclear D gene. The CDR3 runs 12 residues. The germline V gene has CDR1 DFQATT and CDR2 SNEGSKA (reference sequence). The chain's CDR3 is CSGGEGNTEAFF. The CDR3 DNA follows: TGCAGCGGTGGCGAGGGGAACACTGAAGCTTTCTTT.

The chain couples TRBV7-9 to TRBJ2-5, with D possibly TRBD2 on 6 matching bases. Trimming cost V 5 bases and J 5 bases, with 18 bases left between them. CDR1 is SEHNR and CDR2 is FQNEAQ in the germline V gene (reference sequence). This CDR3 comprises 15 residues. Here the CDR3 reads CASSPFGGNGETQYF. The CDR3 DNA is TGTGCCAGCAGCCCCTTCGGGGGTAACGGGGAGACCCAGTACTTC.

The gene calls are TRBV19 and TRBJ2-2; D is unresolved. Between the trimmed V and J ends, which lost 5 bases and 5 bases, there was a span of 9 bases. Germline loops: CDR1 LNHDA, CDR2 SQIVND (reference sequence). The CDR3 has 13 amino acids. This CDR3 is CASSARLTGELFF. The CDR3 region has the DNA TGTGCCAGTAGTGCCAGATTAACCGGGGAGCTGTTTTTT.

This clonotype has a handful of counts. The chain joins TRBV12-3 or TRBV12-4 to TRBJ2-1, with 13 nucleotides matching TRBD2. The V and J ends lost 5 bases and 10 bases, in that order; junction bases with no gene match: 5. The CDR3 runs 14 residues. CDR3 coding DNA: TGTGCCAGCAGTCAAGGGACTAGCGGGATCGAGCAGTTCTTC. Its protein product is CASSQGTSGIEQFF.

This clonotype turned up a few times. The rearrangement joins TRBV7-9 to TRBJ2-7; 8 bases are a match to TRBD2. With V trimmed by 2 bases and J by 0 bases, 3 bases remained unmatched. CDR1 and CDR2 from the germline V gene are SEHNR and FQNEAQ (reference sequence). The CDR3 is made up of 15 amino acids. CDR3 bases: TGTGCCAGCAGCTTAACTAGCGGCGACTCCTACGAGCAGTACTTC. This encodes CASSLTSGDSYEQYF.

This clonotype showed up just a few times. The chain combines TRBV11-2 with TRBJ1-3, with D maybe TRBD1 (6 bases). Germline CDR1 is SGHAT and CDR2 is FQNNGV. With 5 bases removed from V and 4 bases from J, the gap between germline ends came to 12 bases. The CDR3 contains 14 residues. CDR3 region: CASSPSGAGNTIYF. CDR3 bases: TGTGCCAGCAGCCCTTCGGGGGCAGGAAACACCATATATTTT.

The sample holds many counts of this clonotype. The V and J genes are TRBV12-3 or TRBV12-4 and TRBJ2-5; 8 bases match TRBD2. The J segment lost 5 bases and the V segment lost 5 bases, leaving 7 bases of the junction unmatched. CDR3 length: 14 residues. The CDR3 loop reads CASSPGLARETQYF. The CDR3 DNA is TGTGCCAGCAGTCCTGGACTAGCTAGGGAGACCCAGTACTTC.

In this sample, this clonotype turned up many times. This chain joins TRBV29-1 and TRBJ1-5, with a tentative D call TRBD1 (5 bases). CDR1 and CDR2 from the germline V gene are SQVTM and ANQGSEA. This CDR3 has 15 amino acids. Trimming shortened V by 6 bases and J by 9 bases, and 24 bases separated the two germline ends. The CDR3 coding sequence is TGCAGCGTGACACCTACGGGACGCGCCGTTTGGCCCCAGCATTTT. Encoded protein: CSVTPTGRAVWPQHF.

This chain joins TRBV7-2 and TRBJ1-1; D call uncertain. V shed 0 bases and J shed 5 bases, with 10 bases lying between them. The germline gives CDR1 SGHTA, CDR2 FQGNSA. The CDR3 loop spans 14 amino acids. The CDR3 region is CASSLALAMTEAFF. The CDR3 coding sequence is TGTGCCAGCAGCTTAGCGCTAGCTATGACTGAAGCTTTCTTT.

This clonotype was detected only a few times. The rearrangement joins TRBV10-2 to TRBJ2-7; D uncertain. The CDR3 consists of 14 residues. V was cut by 8 bases and J by 2 bases, with 16 bases left in between. The germline CDR1 and CDR2 sequences are WSHSY and SAAADI. CDR3 in DNA: TGCGCCAGCGGAATGAAAAGCAAGACCTACGAGCAGTACGTC. This translates into CASGMKSKTYEQYV.

This clonotype was found a few times. CDR3 amino acids: CASSHSGDSYEQYF. CDR3 DNA: TGTGCCAGCAGCCACAGTGGCGACTCCTACGAGCAGTACTTC. The rearrangement uses TRBV7-2 and TRBJ2-7; D gene unclear. The V gene lost 5 bases and the J gene lost 0 bases, with 11 bases spanning the gap. Germline V lookup: CDR1 SGHTA, CDR2 FQGNSA. The CDR3 runs 14 residues.